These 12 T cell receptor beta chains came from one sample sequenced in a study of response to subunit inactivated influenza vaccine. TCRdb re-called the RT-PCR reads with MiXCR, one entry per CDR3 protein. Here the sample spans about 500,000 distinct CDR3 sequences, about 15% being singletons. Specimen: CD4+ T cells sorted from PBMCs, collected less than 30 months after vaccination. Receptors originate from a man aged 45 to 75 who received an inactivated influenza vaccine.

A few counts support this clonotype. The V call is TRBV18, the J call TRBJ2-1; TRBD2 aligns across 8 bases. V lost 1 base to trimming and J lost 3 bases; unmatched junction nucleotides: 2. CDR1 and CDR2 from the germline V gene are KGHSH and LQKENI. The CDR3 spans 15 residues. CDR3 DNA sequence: TGTGCCAGCTCACCACAACGGGAGGGCTACAATGAGCAGTTCTTC. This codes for CASSPQREGYNEQFF. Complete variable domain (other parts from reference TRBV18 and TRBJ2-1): NAGVMQNPRHLVRRRGQEARLRCSPMKGHSHVYWYRQLPEEGLKFMVYLQKENIIDESGMPKERFSAEFPKEGPSILRIQQVVRGDSAAYFCASSPQREGYNEQFFGPGTRLTVL.

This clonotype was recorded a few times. The CDR3 coding sequence is TGTGCCAGCAGCGGGGGACTAGCGGATGAGCAGTTCTTC. Its protein product is CASSGGLADEQFF. This sequence joins TRBV11-1 and TRBJ2-1, with 11 bases matching TRBD2. The ends lost 5 bases at V and 8 bases at J; junction bases unmatched: 2. There are 13 residues in the CDR3. Germline assignment: CDR1 SGHAT and CDR2 FQDESV (reference sequence).

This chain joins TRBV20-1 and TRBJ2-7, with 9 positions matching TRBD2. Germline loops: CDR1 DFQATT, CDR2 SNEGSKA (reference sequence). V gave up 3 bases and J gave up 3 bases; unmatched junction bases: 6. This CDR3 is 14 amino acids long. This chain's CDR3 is CSASLAGVSYEQYF. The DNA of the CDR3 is TGCAGTGCTAGTTTAGCGGGGGTGAGCTACGAGCAGTACTTC.

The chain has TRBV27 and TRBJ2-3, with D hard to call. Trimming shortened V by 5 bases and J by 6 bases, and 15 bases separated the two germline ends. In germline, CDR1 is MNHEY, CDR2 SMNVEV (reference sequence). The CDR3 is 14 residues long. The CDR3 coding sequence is TGTGCCAGCAGTCTCCGATCCGGAATGGATACGCAGTATTTT. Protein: CASSLRSGMDTQYF.

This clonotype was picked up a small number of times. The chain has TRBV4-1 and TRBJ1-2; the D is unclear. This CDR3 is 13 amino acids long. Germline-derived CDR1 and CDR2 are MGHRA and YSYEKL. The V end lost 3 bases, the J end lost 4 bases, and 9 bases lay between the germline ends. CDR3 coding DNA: TGCGCCAGCAGCCAGCAACAAAGCTATGGCTACACCTTC. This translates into CASSQQQSYGYTF.

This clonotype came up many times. The CDR3 spells CASSLSYLGREGDTQYF. The DNA of the CDR3 is TGTGCCAGCAGCTTATCTTACCTCGGGCGGGAGGGAGATACGCAGTATTTT. The chain has TRBV7-2 and TRBJ2-3, with 9 bases matching TRBD2. Losses at the gene ends were 2 bases for V and 5 bases for J; bases not matched to a gene: 11. Germline V gene lookup returns CDR1 SGHTA and CDR2 FQGNSA. This CDR3 is 17 amino acids long.

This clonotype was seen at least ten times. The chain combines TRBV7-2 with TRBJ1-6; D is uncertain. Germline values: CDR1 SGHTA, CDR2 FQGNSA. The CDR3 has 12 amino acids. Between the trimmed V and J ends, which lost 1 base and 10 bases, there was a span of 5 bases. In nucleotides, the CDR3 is TGTGCCAGCAGCTTAGATTTCTCACCCCTCCACTTT. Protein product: CASSLDFSPLHF.

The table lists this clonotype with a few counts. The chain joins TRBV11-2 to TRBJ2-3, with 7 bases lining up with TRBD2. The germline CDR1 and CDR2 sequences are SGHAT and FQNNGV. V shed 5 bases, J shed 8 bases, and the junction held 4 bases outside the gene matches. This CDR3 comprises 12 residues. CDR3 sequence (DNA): TGTGCCAGCAGCCTTAGCGGGCTTACGCAGTATTTT. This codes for CASSLSGLTQYF.

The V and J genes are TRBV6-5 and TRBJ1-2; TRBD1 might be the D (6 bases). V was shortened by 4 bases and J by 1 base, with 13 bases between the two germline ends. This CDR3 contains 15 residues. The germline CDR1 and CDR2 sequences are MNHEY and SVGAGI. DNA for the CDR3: TGTGCCAGCAGTTCCCGGGACACGGATAACTATGGCTACACCTTC. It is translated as CASSSRDTDNYGYTF.

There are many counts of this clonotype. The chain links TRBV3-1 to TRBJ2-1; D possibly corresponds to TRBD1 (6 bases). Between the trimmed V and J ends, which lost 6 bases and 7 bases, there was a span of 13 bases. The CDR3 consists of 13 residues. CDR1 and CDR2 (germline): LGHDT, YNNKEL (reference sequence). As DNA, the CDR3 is TGTGCCAGCAGTAACAGGGAGTTTAATGAGCAGTTCTTC. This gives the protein CASSNREFNEQFF.

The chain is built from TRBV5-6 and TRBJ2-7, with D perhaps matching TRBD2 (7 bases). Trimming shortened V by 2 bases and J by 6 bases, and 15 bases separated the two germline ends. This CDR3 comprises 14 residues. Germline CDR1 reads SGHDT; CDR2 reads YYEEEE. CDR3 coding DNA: TGTGCCAGCAGCTTCCGGGTCGGGGGGCTCGAGCAGTACTTC. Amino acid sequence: CASSFRVGGLEQYF.

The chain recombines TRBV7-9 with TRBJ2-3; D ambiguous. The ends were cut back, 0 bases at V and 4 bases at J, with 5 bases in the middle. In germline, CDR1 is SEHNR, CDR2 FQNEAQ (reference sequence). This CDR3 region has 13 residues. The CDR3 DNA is TGTGCCAGCAGCTTAGCGCCGGCAGATACGCAGTATTTT. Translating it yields CASSLAPADTQYF.